The clone carrying this T cell receptor beta chain was recorded a few times. Its antigen remains unidentified. The data originate from a study of T cells after yellow fever vaccination. Study context: SMART-Seq v4 Ultra Low Input served to prepare low-cell-number fractions.

V lost 3 bases and J lost 0; bases outside the gene matches: 8. CDR3 length: 17 amino acids. The germline V gene has CDR1 SGHRS and CDR2 YFSETQ. The study's findings and limits: Subsequent booster samples again held most clones from primary vaccination (nearly 98% CD4, 85% to 90% CD8).

Each CDR3 protein gets one entry after TCRdb re-called the 5' RACE reads with MiXCR. The repertoire holds more than 350,000 distinct CDR3 sequences, with 11% as singletons. The TCR comes from a man between 18 and 29 years old who received the YFV17D yellow fever vaccine. The specimen was PBMCs, collected on the day of the first yellow fever vaccination. V gene TRBV5-1 combines with J gene TRBJ2-3; 9 bases map to TRBD1. This chain's CDR3 is CASSSGTGITSTDTQYF. For the CDR3, the DNA is TGCGCCAGCAGCTCAGGGACAGGGATTACTAGCACAGATACGCAGTATTTT.